Following are 11 T cell receptor beta chains from one sample sequenced in a study of cytomegalovirus exposure and HLA in healthy donors. 13 Jbeta primers and 60 Vbeta primers were used for the PCR. Some clones are missing from TCRdb's copy, which holds only in-frame ones; the method was immunoSEQ multiplex PCR. The sample shows about 180,000 clones, 65% to 85% of them seen only once. The sample was PBMCs. The source is a man aged 60-69 years in good health and CMV-seronegative.

J is TRBJ2-1 and V is TRBV2, with 7 bases aligning to TRBD2. V lost 6 bases to trimming and J lost 8 bases; unmatched junction nucleotides: 13. The CDR3 has 15 residues. Germline CDR1 and CDR2: SNHLY and FYNNEI. The CDR3 loop is CASRPFTGGGDEQFF. CDR3 DNA: TGTGCCAGCAGGCCGTTTACGGGAGGAGGCGATGAGCAGTTCTTC.

The gene calls are TRBV6-6 and TRBJ1-1, with TRBD1 identical over 8 bases. The trim removed 4 bases at V and 8 bases at J, leaving 6 bases unmatched. The CDR3 is 13 residues long. The germline V gene has CDR1 MNHNY and CDR2 SVGAGI (reference sequence). The DNA for the CDR3 is TGTGCCAGCAGTTCCGTAGGACAGGGAGAAGCTTTCTTT. It specifies CASSSVGQGEAFF.

This chain uses TRBV6-6 with TRBJ1-1, with 9 bases identical to TRBD1. Germline V gene sequence: CDR1 MNHNY, CDR2 SVGAGI (reference sequence). The length of the CDR3 is 14 residues. The V gene end was trimmed by 5 bases and the J gene end by 1 base; junction bases not matched to a gene: 2. The CDR3 loop reads CASSKGQGNTEAFF. The CDR3 nucleotides read TGTGCCAGCAGTAAGGGACAGGGGAACACTGAAGCTTTCTTT.

This chain connects TRBV5-1 to TRBJ2-7; a possible D gene is TRBD1 (7 bases). From germline, CDR1 is SGHRS and CDR2 YFSETQ. The CDR3 spans 14 residues. V lost 0 bases to trimming and J lost 3 bases, with 10 bases between them. DNA of the CDR3: TGCGCCAGCAGCTTGGTCCAGGGGGGCTACGAGCAGTACTTC. Its translation: CASSLVQGGYEQYF.

This chain links TRBV10-3 with TRBJ1-5, with 11 bases fitting TRBD1. Trimming removed 2 bases from V and 2 bases from J; junction bases left unmatched: 5. The germline CDR1 and CDR2 sequences are ENHRY and SYGVKD. There are 17 residues in the CDR3. CDR3: CAISEGTGGGGNQPQHF. The CDR3 nucleotides are TGTGCCATCAGTGAGGGGACAGGGGGAGGTGGCAATCAGCCCCAGCATTTT.

This clone was observed once. This chain uses TRBV5-1 with TRBJ1-3; no definite D call. This CDR3 has 16 amino acids. Trimming took off 5 bases at V and 0 bases at J, with 15 bases between the two ends. Germline V CDR1 and CDR2: SGHRS, YFSETQ. The CDR3 spells CASSSDTLSSGNTIYF. DNA of the CDR3: TGCGCCAGCAGTTCAGACACGCTAAGCTCTGGAAACACCATATATTTT.

This chain connects TRBV27 to TRBJ2-5; D is unresolved. CDR3 length: 14 residues. Trimming took 4 bases from V and 0 from J, leaving 9 bases between them. Germline CDR1 and CDR2: MNHEY and SMNVEV (reference sequence). The DNA for the CDR3 is TGTGCCAGCAGTTCCAGGTCGTACCAAGAGACCCAGTACTTC. Translation gives CASSSRSYQETQYF.

The chain combines TRBV7-9 with TRBJ2-7, with TRBD1 as a possible D gene (5 bases). CDR3 length: 15 residues. Trimming took 5 bases from V and 0 from J, leaving 14 bases between them. CDR1 and CDR2 (germline): SEHNR, FQNEAQ (reference sequence). CDR3 residues: CASSLGQGTSYEQYF. CDR3 nucleotide sequence: TGTGCCAGCAGCCTCGGGCAGGGAACCTCCTACGAGCAGTACTTC.

This clone has only a few counts. V and J are TRBV7-9 and TRBJ1-4; TRBD1 is a possible D gene (6 bases). The V end lost 1 base, the J end lost 2 bases, and 17 bases lay between the germline ends. This CDR3 is built from 18 residues. Germline V gene data show CDR1 as SEHNR and CDR2 as FQNEAQ (reference sequence). The CDR3 reads CASSLVGKMGATNEKLFF. Written as DNA, the CDR3 is TGTGCCAGCAGCTTAGTAGGAAAGATGGGGGCTACTAATGAAAAACTGTTTTTT.

V gene TRBV9 combines with J gene TRBJ2-7; 8 nucleotides agree with TRBD2. The V segment lost 4 bases and the J segment 5 bases; nucleotides outside the gene matches: 14. This CDR3 has 16 amino acids. Germline lookup yields CDR1 SGDLS and CDR2 YYNGEE. The CDR3 loop is CASSPRTSSNWNEQYF. In DNA form, the CDR3 reads TGTGCCAGCAGCCCACGGACTAGCTCAAATTGGAACGAGCAGTACTTC.

This clone was seen just once. The chain is built from TRBV6-6 and TRBJ1-2; 7 nucleotides agree with TRBD1. The CDR3 totals 14 residues. Germline CDR1 and CDR2: MNHNY and SVGAGI (reference sequence). After removal of 2 bases from V and 7 bases from J, the junction contained 7 bases not matched to a gene. For the CDR3, the DNA is TGTGCCAGCAGTTACCGGGACAGAGGCTTTGGCTACACCTTC. Protein: CASSYRDRGFGYTF.